Following are 23 T cell receptor beta chains from one sample sequenced in a study of T cell changes during pregnancy in multiple sclerosis. Clones were sequenced by immunoSEQ multiplex PCR, and TCRdb holds only the in-frame ones, with some missing. The sample lists roughly 40,000 clones; roughly 87% were seen once. The sample in question was CD4+ T cells from peripheral blood mononuclear cells, obtained in the first trimester of pregnancy. The receptor source for this set is a female donor with multiple sclerosis, enrolled in a pregnancy study.

The CDR3 spells CASSLDPTGETQYF. CDR3 DNA sequence: TGTGCCAGCAGCTTAGACCCAACCGGGGAGACCCAGTACTTC. The chain recombines TRBV7-3 with TRBJ2-5; no clear D gene. V was shortened by 2 bases and J by 5 bases, with 12 bases between the two germline ends. The CDR3 runs to 14 residues. CDR1 and CDR2 from the germline V gene are SGHTA and FQGTGA.

The chain has TRBV10-3 and TRBJ2-2; D perhaps matches TRBD2 (5 bases). Trimming shortened V by 6 bases and J by 6 bases, and 14 bases separated the two germline ends. The CDR3 sequence is 14 residues long. Germline V gene lookup returns CDR1 ENHRY and CDR2 SYGVKD. The CDR3 here is CAIRWETRAGELFF. The CDR3 DNA reads as TGTGCCATCAGGTGGGAGACTCGGGCCGGGGAGCTGTTTTTT.

The chain employs TRBV5-1 and TRBJ1-1, with D tentatively TRBD1 (6 bases). This CDR3 has 15 amino acids. V lost 4 bases and J lost 3, with 16 bases in between. Per germline, CDR1 SGHRS and CDR2 YFSETQ. The CDR3 DNA reads as TGCGCCAGCAGCAGGCAGGGGTCGGAAGACACTGAAGCTTTCTTT. It encodes CASSRQGSEDTEAFF.

V usage is TRBV11-3 and J usage is TRBJ1-1, with 12 nucleotides matching TRBD1. From germline, CDR1 is SGHNT and CDR2 YENEEA. The V segment lost 3 bases and the J segment 5 bases; nucleotides outside the gene matches: 1. The CDR3 is 14 residues long. The CDR3 region has the DNA TGTGCCAGCAGCTTGGGACAGGGGGCAACTGAAGCTTTCTTT. Protein product: CASSLGQGATEAFF.

The CDR3 sequence: CASSHNRGGDTGELFF. In DNA form, the CDR3 reads TGCGCCAGCAGCCACAACAGGGGTGGTGACACCGGGGAGCTGTTTTTT. This sequence joins TRBV4-3 and TRBJ2-2; 7 positions match TRBD1. Germline lookup yields CDR1 LGHNA and CDR2 YSLEER. V was pared by 3 bases and J by 3 bases, with 7 bases of the junction left unmatched. The CDR3 consists of 16 residues.

V is TRBV10-3 and J is TRBJ2-1, with 13 bases matching TRBD2. Germline V lookup: CDR1 ENHRY, CDR2 SYGVKD. The V segment lost 3 bases and the J segment 13 bases; nucleotides outside the gene matches: 6. The CDR3 spans 14 residues. As DNA, the CDR3 is TGTGCCATCAGTGAAGGACTAGCGGGAGATAAACAGTTCTTC. Its translation is CAISEGLAGDKQFF.

The CDR3 loop is CASSPLSGIGTDTQYF. The CDR3 nucleotides are TGTGCCAGCTCACCACTGAGCGGGATTGGAACAGATACGCAGTATTTT. The chain employs TRBV18 and TRBJ2-3, with 7 bases matching TRBD2. Trimming took 1 base from V and 3 from J; bases not matched to a gene: 7. This CDR3 comprises 16 residues. CDR1 is KGHSH, CDR2 LQKENI, per germline.

The chain links TRBV19 to TRBJ1-2, with D possibly matching TRBD1 (6 bases). The length of the CDR3 is 13 residues. Trimming took 5 bases from V and 6 from J, leaving 13 bases between them. CDR1 is LNHDA, CDR2 SQIVND, per germline (reference sequence). Here the CDR3 DNA reads TGTGCCAGTAGTGTGGGGGGGCTCGATGGCTACACCTTC. Translation gives CASSVGGLDGYTF.

This chain links TRBV2 with TRBJ2-1, with 11 bases identical to TRBD2. Trimming at V came to 5 bases and at J to 3 bases, leaving 3 bases not matched to a gene. This CDR3 has 15 residues. Germline V lookup: CDR1 SNHLY, CDR2 FYNNEI. In DNA, the CDR3 is TGTGCCAGCAGTCCCGGGACTAGCGGCTACAATGAGCAGTTCTTC. Amino acids: CASSPGTSGYNEQFF.

The chain combines TRBV13 with TRBJ2-1; 11 bases fit TRBD2. Trimming at V came to 1 base and at J to 7 bases, leaving 9 bases not matched to a gene. The CDR3 loop spans 17 amino acids. Germline V gene data show CDR1 as PRHDT and CDR2 as FYEKMQ (reference sequence). CDR3 sequence: CASSLVLALAGANEQFF. The CDR3 coding sequence is TGTGCCAGCAGCTTAGTGCTCGCACTAGCGGGGGCTAATGAGCAGTTCTTC.

This clone was found once. CDR3 in DNA: TGTGCCAGCGCTCCGGGACATCGGGTAGGCGCTTTCTTT. Its translation is CASAPGHRVGAFF. The chain employs TRBV7-7 and TRBJ1-1; D might be TRBD1 (6 bases). The V and J ends lost 8 bases and 11 bases respectively, with 21 bases between them. CDR1 is SSHAT, CDR2 FNYEAQ, per germline (reference sequence). The CDR3 contains 13 residues.

CDR3 protein: CASSRRAGGQPQHF. The CDR3 coding sequence is TGTGCCAGCAGCCGTCGGGCGGGAGGCCAGCCCCAGCATTTT. The chain combines TRBV7-8 with TRBJ1-5; D remains unclear. Germline V gene sequence: CDR1 SGHVS, CDR2 FQNEAQ. The CDR3 contains 14 residues. The V end was cut by 5 bases, the J end by 7 bases, with 15 bases between. The complete variable domain, with remaining parts taken from reference TRBV7-8 and TRBJ1-5, reads GAGVSQSPRYKVAKRGQDVALRCDPISGHVSLFWYQQALGQGPEFLTYFQNEAQLDKSGLPSDRFFAERPEGSVSTLKIQRTQQEDSAVYLCASSRRAGGQPQHFGDGTRLSIL.

The rearrangement uses TRBV11-2 and TRBJ1-3; perhaps TRBD1 as D (6 bases). V was trimmed by 6 bases and J by 0 bases, leaving 9 bases between them. The CDR3 is 14 residues long. Looked up from germline, CDR1 is SGHAT and CDR2 is FQNNGV. Here the CDR3 DNA reads TGTGCCAGCAGTCAGGACAGCTCTGGAAACACCATATATTTT. The encoded protein is CASSQDSSGNTIYF.

V and J are TRBV19 and TRBJ2-2, with a possible D match to TRBD1 (6 bases). The CDR3 consists of 15 residues. CDR1 is LNHDA, CDR2 SQIVND, per germline (reference sequence). The V end lost 3 bases, the J end lost 4 bases, and 12 bases lay between the germline ends. In nucleotides, the CDR3 is TGTGCCAGTAGTATGGCAGGGGCAACCACCGGGGAGCTGTTTTTT. Amino acid sequence: CASSMAGATTGELFF.

A single count supports this clone. J is TRBJ2-1 and V is TRBV30; 11 positions agree with TRBD2. J gave up 6 bases and V 5 bases, and 9 bases lay outside the gene matches. This CDR3 contains 15 residues. Germline CDR1 GTSNPN, CDR2 SVGIG (reference sequence). CDR3 nucleotide sequence: TGTGCCTGGGGGGACATAGCGGGAGGGTTCAATGAGCAGTTCTTC. Its protein product is CAWGDIAGGFNEQFF.

This clone is a singleton in its sample. The chain couples TRBV19 to TRBJ2-7, with D tentatively TRBD2 (5 bases). V was clipped by 5 bases and J by 4 bases, with 12 bases between them. The CDR3 runs to 13 residues. Germline V lookup: CDR1 LNHDA, CDR2 SQIVND (reference sequence). The CDR3: CASSEQTGYEQYF. For the CDR3, the DNA is TGTGCCAGTAGTGAGCAGACGGGATACGAGCAGTACTTC.

The chain combines TRBV5-6 with TRBJ1-5; perhaps TRBD1 as D (6 bases). The CDR3 is 19 residues long. V shed 1 base and J shed 0 bases, with 20 bases lying between them. The V gene's germline CDR1 is SGHDT and CDR2 YYEEEE. CDR3 loop: CASSLQVGAGAGSNQPQHF. The CDR3 nucleotides are TGTGCCAGCAGCTTGCAGGTCGGGGCAGGGGCAGGTAGCAATCAGCCCCAGCATTTT.

V is TRBV6-4 and J is TRBJ2-3; weak D call: TRBD1 (5 bases). Germline V gene data show CDR1 as MRHNA and CDR2 as SNTAGT. Trimming took off 6 bases at V and 1 base at J, with 11 bases between the two ends. The CDR3 totals 14 residues. The CDR3 DNA sequence: TGTGCCAGCAGCCCAGGGTTGCGCACAGATACGCAGTATTTT. Its translation is CASSPGLRTDTQYF.

V gene TRBV19 combines with J gene TRBJ1-1, with D uncertain. Trimming removed 3 bases at V and 2 bases at J, with 4 bases between. This CDR3 contains 12 residues. Germline CDR1 is LNHDA and CDR2 is SQIVND (reference sequence). The CDR3 loop is CASSILNTEAFF. CDR3 coding DNA: TGTGCCAGTAGTATCCTCAACACTGAAGCTTTCTTT.

The V gene is TRBV18, the J gene TRBJ2-7; 8 nucleotides agree with TRBD1. This CDR3 is 14 amino acids long. From germline, CDR1 is KGHSH and CDR2 LQKENI. Germline trimming cut 3 bases from V and 3 bases from J; bases unmatched to any gene: 4. The CDR3 spells CASSPGQDHYEQYF. In nucleotides, the CDR3 is TGTGCCAGCTCACCGGGACAGGACCACTACGAGCAGTACTTC.

This rearrangement joins TRBV9 to TRBJ2-1; no firm D call. This CDR3 contains 14 residues. Trimming shortened V by 0 bases and J by 8 bases, and 12 bases separated the two germline ends. CDR1 and CDR2 from the germline V gene are SGDLS and YYNGEE. Here the CDR3 DNA reads TGTGCCAGCAGCGTAGGGAGTAGTGGCGATGAGCAGTTCTTC. As protein: CASSVGSSGDEQFF.

This chain uses TRBV7-2 with TRBJ1-2; tentatively, D is TRBD1 (5 bases). This CDR3 contains 14 residues. Trimming left V 7 bases short and J 6 bases short, with 18 bases between. The V gene's germline CDR1 is SGHTA and CDR2 FQGNSA. This CDR3 reads CASTRDRRIDGYTF. CDR3 nucleotides: TGTGCCAGCACCCGAGACAGAAGAATAGATGGCTACACCTTC.

The chain joins TRBV5-4 to TRBJ2-5; 9 bases fit TRBD2. Germline loops: CDR1 SGHNT, CDR2 YYREEE (reference sequence). The trim removed 2 bases at V and 3 bases at J, leaving 5 bases unmatched. This CDR3 comprises 15 residues. The DNA of the CDR3 is TGTGCCAGCAGCTTAAGGTTAGCGGGAGAAGAGACCCAGTACTTC. Amino acids: CASSLRLAGEETQYF.